This TCR beta chain was obtained from a study of T cells in Graves' hyperthyroidism and ophthalmopathy. Overall study findings and caveats: Model output signaled ophthalmopathy a median approximately 6 months ahead of onset.

Ophthalmopathy in the patients scored at least 3 on Clinical Activity Score and at least 4 on NOSPECS grade, lasting under 3 months. Diagnoses were made from clinical symptoms, serum measures (thyroxine and TRAb), thyroid ultrasound and orbital computed tomography. RNA transcripts provided the source from which TCR beta CDR3 regions were amplified. HTBI primers drove first-round RT-PCR of the TCR CDR3. TCRdb reanalysed the multiplex PCR reads using MiXCR and keeps one entry per CDR3 protein. The sample holds about 590,000 distinct CDR3 sequences, approximately 15% seen once. This clonotype was seen ten or more times. What it binds is unknown. The CDR3 runs 15 residues. Trimming took 7 bases from V and 3 from J; bases not matched to a gene: 9. Germline loops: CDR1 MNHNS, CDR2 SASEGT.

What was sequenced was blood. The chain couples TRBV6-1 to TRBJ2-1; 7 bases are a match to TRBD2. The sequence came from a woman between 18 and 29 years old with Graves' ophthalmopathy. CDR3 loop: CASIRREIDYNEQFF. Written as DNA, the CDR3 is TGTGCCAGCATCCGGCGGGAGATTGACTACAATGAGCAGTTCTTC.